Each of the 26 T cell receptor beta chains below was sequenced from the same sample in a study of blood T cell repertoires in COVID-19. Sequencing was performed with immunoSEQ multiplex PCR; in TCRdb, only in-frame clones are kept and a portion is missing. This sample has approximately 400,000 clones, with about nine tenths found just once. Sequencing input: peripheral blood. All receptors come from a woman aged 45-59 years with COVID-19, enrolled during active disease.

For the CDR3, the DNA is TGTGCCAGCAGTGACAGGGGCGAGCAGTACTTC. Its protein product is CASSDRGEQYF. The V call is TRBV28, the J call TRBJ2-7, with 8 positions matching TRBD1. The CDR3 sequence is 11 residues long. The V and J ends lost 5 bases and 6 bases, in that order; junction bases with no gene match: 0. Germline V lookup: CDR1 MDHEN, CDR2 SYDVKM. The full variable domain, in which reference TRBV28 and TRBJ2-7 provide the parts outside the CDR3, is DVKVTQSSRYLVKRTGEKVFLECVQDMDHENMFWYRQDPGLGLRLIYFSYDVKMKEKGDIPEGYSVSREKKERFSLILESASTNQTSMYLCASSDRGEQYFGPGTRLTVT.

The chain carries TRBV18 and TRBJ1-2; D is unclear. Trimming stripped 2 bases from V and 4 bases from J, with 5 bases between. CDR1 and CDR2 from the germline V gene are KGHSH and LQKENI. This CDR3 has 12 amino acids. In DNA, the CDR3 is TGTGCCAGCTCACCAGAGGGCTATGGCTACACCTTC. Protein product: CASSPEGYGYTF.

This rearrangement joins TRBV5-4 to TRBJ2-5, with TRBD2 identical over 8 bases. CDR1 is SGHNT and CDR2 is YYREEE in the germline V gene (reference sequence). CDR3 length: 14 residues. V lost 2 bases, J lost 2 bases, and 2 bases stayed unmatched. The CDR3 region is CASSFGGEQETQYF. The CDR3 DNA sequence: TGTGCCAGCAGCTTCGGGGGGGAGCAAGAGACCCAGTACTTC.

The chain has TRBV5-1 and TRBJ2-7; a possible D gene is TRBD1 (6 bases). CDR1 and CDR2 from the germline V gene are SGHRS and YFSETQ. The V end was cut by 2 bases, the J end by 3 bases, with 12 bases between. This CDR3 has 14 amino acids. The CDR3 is CASSLQGTNYEQYF. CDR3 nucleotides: TGCGCCAGCAGCTTACAGGGTACCAACTACGAGCAGTACTTC.

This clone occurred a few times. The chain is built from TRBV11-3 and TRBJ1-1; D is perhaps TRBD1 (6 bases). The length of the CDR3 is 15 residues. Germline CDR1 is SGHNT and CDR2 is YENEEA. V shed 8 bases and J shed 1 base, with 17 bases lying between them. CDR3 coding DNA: TGTGCCAGCCAGCCGGGGGGCGGAGAGAACACTGAAGCTTTCTTT. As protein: CASQPGGGENTEAFF.

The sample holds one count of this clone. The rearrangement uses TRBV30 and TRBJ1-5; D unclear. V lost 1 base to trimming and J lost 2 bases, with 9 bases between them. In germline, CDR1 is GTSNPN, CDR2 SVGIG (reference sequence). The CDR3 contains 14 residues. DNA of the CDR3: TGTGCCTGGAGTGAGCAGGTTGGCAATCAGCCCCAGCATTTT. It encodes CAWSEQVGNQPQHF.

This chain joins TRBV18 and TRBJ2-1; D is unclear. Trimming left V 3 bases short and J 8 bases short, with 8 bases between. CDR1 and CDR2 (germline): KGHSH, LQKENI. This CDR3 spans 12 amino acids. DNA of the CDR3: TGTGCCAGCTCACCGACGCGGCATGAGCAGTTCTTC. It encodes CASSPTRHEQFF.

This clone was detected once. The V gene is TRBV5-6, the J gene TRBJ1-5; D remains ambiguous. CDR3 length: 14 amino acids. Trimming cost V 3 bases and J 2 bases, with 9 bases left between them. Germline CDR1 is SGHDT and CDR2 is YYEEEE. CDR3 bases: TGTGCCAGCAGCTCACAGAATGGCAATCAGCCCCAGCATTTT. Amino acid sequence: CASSSQNGNQPQHF.

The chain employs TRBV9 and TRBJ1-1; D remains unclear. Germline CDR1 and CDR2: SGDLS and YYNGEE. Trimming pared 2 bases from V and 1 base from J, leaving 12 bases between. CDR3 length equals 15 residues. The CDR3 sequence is CASSVEKYGNTEAFF. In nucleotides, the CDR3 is TGTGCCAGCAGCGTTGAAAAATACGGGAACACTGAAGCTTTCTTT.

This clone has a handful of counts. CDR3 sequence reads: CASSEAESEPQHF. Written as DNA, the CDR3 is TGTGCCAGCAGTGAAGCGGAGAGCGAGCCCCAGCATTTT. This chain links TRBV2 with TRBJ1-5; D not certain. Per the germline V gene, CDR1 is SNHLY and CDR2 is FYNNEI. This CDR3 has 13 residues. V was clipped by 0 bases and J by 8 bases, with 8 bases between them.

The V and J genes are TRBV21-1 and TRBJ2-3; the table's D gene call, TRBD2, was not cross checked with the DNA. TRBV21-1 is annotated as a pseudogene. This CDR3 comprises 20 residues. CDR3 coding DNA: TGTGCCAGCAGCAAACTCAGGGGAGGATTAAGCGGGGGGGAATCAGATACGCAGTATTTT. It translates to CASSKLRGGLSGGESDTQYF.

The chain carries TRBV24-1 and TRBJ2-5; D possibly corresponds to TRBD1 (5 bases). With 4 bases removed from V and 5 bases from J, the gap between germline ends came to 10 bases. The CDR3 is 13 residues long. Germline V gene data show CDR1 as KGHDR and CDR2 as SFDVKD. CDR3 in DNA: TGTGCCACCAGTGACAGGGTGATGGAGACCCAGTACTTC. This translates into CATSDRVMETQYF.

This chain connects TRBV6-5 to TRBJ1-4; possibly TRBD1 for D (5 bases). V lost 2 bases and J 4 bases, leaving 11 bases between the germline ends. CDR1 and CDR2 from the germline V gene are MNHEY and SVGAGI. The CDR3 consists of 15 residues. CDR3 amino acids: CASSYLGQDNEKLFF. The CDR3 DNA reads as TGTGCCAGCAGTTACCTTGGACAAGATAATGAAAAACTGTTTTTT.

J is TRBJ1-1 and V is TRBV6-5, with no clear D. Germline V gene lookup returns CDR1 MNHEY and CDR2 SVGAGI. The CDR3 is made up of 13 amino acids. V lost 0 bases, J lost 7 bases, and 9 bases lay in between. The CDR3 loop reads CASSYSPEYEAFF. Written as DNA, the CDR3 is TGTGCCAGCAGTTACTCACCGGAGTATGAAGCTTTCTTT.

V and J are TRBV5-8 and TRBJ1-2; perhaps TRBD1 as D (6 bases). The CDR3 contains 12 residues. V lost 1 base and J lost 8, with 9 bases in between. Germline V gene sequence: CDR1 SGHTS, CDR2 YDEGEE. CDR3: CASSLTGSGYTF. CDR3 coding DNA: TGTGCCAGCAGCTTGACAGGGTCCGGCTACACCTTC.

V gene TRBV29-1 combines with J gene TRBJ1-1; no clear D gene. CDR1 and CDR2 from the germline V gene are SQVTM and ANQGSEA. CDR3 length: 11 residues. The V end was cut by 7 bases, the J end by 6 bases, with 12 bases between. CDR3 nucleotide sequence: TGCAGCGCTTGGACGGACTCTGAAGCTTTCTTT. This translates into CSAWTDSEAFF.

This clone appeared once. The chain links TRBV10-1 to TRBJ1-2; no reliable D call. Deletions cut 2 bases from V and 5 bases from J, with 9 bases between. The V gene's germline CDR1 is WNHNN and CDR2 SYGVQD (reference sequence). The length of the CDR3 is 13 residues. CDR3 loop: CASSEGTAYGYTF. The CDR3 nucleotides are TGCGCCAGCAGTGAGGGTACAGCATATGGCTACACCTTC.

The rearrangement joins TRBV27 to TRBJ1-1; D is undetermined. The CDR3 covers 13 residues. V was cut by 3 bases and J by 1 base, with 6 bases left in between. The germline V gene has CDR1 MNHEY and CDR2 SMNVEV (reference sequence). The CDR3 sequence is CASSFKQNTEAFF. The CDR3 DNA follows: TGTGCCAGCAGTTTTAAACAGAACACTGAAGCTTTCTTT.

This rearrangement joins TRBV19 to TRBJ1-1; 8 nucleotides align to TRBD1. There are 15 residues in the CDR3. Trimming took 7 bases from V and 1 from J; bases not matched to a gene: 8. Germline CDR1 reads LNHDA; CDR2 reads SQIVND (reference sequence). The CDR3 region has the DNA TGTGCCAGTATCAAACAGGGGGGGGCGAACACTGAAGCTTTCTTT. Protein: CASIKQGGANTEAFF. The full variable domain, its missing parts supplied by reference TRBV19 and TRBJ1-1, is DGGITQSPKYLFRKEGQNVTLSCEQNLNHDAMYWYRQDPGQGLRLIYYSQIVNDFQKGDIAEGYSVSREKKESFPLTVTSAQKNPTAFYLCASIKQGGANTEAFFGQGTRLTVV.

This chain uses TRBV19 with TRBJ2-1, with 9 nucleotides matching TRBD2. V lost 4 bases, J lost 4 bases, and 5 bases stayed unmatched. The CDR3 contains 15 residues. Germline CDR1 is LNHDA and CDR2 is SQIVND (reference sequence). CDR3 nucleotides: TGTGCCAGTAGTACTCGCGGGGGGGTTTACAATGAGCAGTTCTTC. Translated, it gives CASSTRGGVYNEQFF.

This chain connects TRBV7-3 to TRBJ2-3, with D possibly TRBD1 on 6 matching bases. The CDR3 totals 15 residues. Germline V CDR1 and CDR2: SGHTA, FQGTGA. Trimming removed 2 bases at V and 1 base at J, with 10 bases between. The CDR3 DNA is TGTGCCAGCAGCTTACAGGGGATGGGCACAGATACGCAGTATTTT. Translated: CASSLQGMGTDTQYF.

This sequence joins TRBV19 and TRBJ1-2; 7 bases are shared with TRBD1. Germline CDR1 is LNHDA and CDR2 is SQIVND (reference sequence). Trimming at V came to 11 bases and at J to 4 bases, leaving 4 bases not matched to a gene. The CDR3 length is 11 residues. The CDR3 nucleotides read TGTGCCTCTCAGGGGGGCTATGGCTACACCTTC. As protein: CASQGGYGYTF.

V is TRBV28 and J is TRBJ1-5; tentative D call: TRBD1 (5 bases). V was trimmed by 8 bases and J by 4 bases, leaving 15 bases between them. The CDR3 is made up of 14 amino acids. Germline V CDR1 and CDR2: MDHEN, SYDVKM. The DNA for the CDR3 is TGTGCCAGCGAGCGTGGCAGGGAAAATCAGCCCCAGCATTTT. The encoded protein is CASERGRENQPQHF.

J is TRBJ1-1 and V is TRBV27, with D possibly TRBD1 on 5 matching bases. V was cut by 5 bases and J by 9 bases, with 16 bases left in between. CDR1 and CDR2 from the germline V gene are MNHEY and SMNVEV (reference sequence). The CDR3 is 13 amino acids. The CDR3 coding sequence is TGTGCCAGCAGTCCCCAGGGCGCTAGAAAAGCTTTCTTT. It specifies CASSPQGARKAFF.

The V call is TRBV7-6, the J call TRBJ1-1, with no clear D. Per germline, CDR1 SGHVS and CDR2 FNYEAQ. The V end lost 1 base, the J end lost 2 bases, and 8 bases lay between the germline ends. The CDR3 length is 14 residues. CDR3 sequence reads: CASSLGRDNTEAFF. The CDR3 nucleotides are TGTGCCAGCAGCTTAGGCCGGGATAACACTGAAGCTTTCTTT.

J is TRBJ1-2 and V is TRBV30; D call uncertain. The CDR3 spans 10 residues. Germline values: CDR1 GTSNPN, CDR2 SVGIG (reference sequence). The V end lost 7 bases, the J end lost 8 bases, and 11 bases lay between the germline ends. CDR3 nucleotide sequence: TGTGCCTCACATTCGAAAGGCTACACCTTC. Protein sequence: CASHSKGYTF.